These 9 T cell receptor beta chains came from one sample sequenced in a study of Ad26.COV2.S vaccination and SARS-CoV-2 variants (dated by TCRdb to the early 2020s). Explained via the paper, the time point label denotes: individuals recovered from natural SARS-CoV-2 infection. The method was the immunoSEQ multiplex PCR assay. TCRdb took over this immuneACCESS table, retaining in-frame rearrangements with V and J assigned. Such tables are incomplete; in checked studies, under half of the missing clones stem from an unresolved V gene, and the remainder is unexplained. The sample data list approximately 340,000 clones, and around 92% of these were observed just once. In total, the top ten clones hold 3.9% of the sample. Sequences were derived from peripheral blood, sampled after recovery from COVID-19. These receptors were obtained from a human donor who had recovered from COVID-19.

The chain combines TRBV10-3 with TRBJ2-1; 12 nucleotides agree with TRBD2. This CDR3 spans 16 amino acids. The V and J ends lost 3 bases and 8 bases, in that order; junction bases with no gene match: 8. The germline V gene has CDR1 ENHRY and CDR2 SYGVKD. In nucleotides, the CDR3 is TGTGCCATCAGTGACCTGACTAGCGGGGGAGGGGATGAGCAGTTCTTC. It codes for CAISDLTSGGGDEQFF.

In nucleotides, the CDR3 is TGTGCCAGCTCACCACTGGGACAGCTGAACACTGAAGCTTTCTTT. As protein: CASSPLGQLNTEAFF. J is TRBJ1-1 and V is TRBV18; 7 bases match TRBD1. Germline assignment: CDR1 KGHSH and CDR2 LQKENI. Losses at the gene ends were 1 base for V and 0 bases for J; bases not matched to a gene: 2. This CDR3 spans 15 amino acids.

The CDR3 nucleotides are TGTGCCAGCAGCGGGGGTGGGTCCGGCTACACCTTC. This encodes CASSGGGSGYTF. The chain couples TRBV5-4 to TRBJ1-2; a weak D match, TRBD1 (5 bases). CDR1 SGHNT and CDR2 YYREEE come from the germline V gene (reference sequence). The germline V and J ends were trimmed by 4 bases and 8 bases, with 12 bases remaining between them. The CDR3 totals 12 residues.

This chain links TRBV7-9 with TRBJ2-5; D gene unclear. Germline V gene lookup returns CDR1 SEHNR and CDR2 FQNEAQ (reference sequence). Trimming took off 3 bases at V and 2 bases at J, with 7 bases between the two ends. The CDR3 consists of 13 residues. As DNA, the CDR3 is TGTGCCAGCAGCTTCGGCTTTCAAGAGACCCAGTACTTC. This encodes CASSFGFQETQYF.

The rearrangement joins TRBV5-1 to TRBJ2-5; weak D call: TRBD2 (5 bases). Germline V gene lookup returns CDR1 SGHRS and CDR2 YFSETQ. This CDR3 comprises 13 residues. V dropped 1 base and J dropped 5 bases, with 9 bases sitting between them. The CDR3 DNA reads as TGCGCCAGCAGCTTGCCTAGCTCGGAGACCCAGTACTTC. This gives the protein CASSLPSSETQYF.

This sequence joins TRBV5-1 and TRBJ1-4; perhaps TRBD1 as D (6 bases). This CDR3 contains 15 residues. The V end was cut by 0 bases, the J end by 5 bases, with 11 bases between. CDR1 is SGHRS and CDR2 is YFSETQ in the germline V gene. The CDR3 protein is CASSLEGGRNEKLFF. The CDR3 region has the DNA TGCGCCAGCAGCTTGGAGGGGGGGCGCAATGAAAAACTGTTTTTT.

The chain employs TRBV29-1 and TRBJ1-2; D is uncertain. Trimming removed 8 bases from V and 6 bases from J, with 16 bases in between. Germline V lookup: CDR1 SQVTM, CDR2 ANQGSEA. The CDR3 spans 12 residues. In DNA, the CDR3 is TGCAGCTCCCAATTTACAAAGGATGGCTACACCTTC. This codes for CSSQFTKDGYTF. The variable domain in full, with the rest retrieved from reference TRBV29-1 and TRBJ1-2, is SAVISQKPSRDICQRGTSLTIQCQVDSQVTMMFWYRQQPGQSLTLIATANQGSEATYESGFVIDKFPISRPNLTFSTLTVSNMSPEDSSIYLCSSQFTKDGYTFGSGTRLTVV.

The chain is built from TRBV7-9 and TRBJ1-2; a possible D gene is TRBD1 (5 bases). Per the germline V gene, CDR1 is SEHNR and CDR2 is FQNEAQ (reference sequence). The length of the CDR3 is 14 residues. V shed 5 bases and J shed 0 bases, with 10 bases lying between them. DNA for the CDR3: TGTGCCAGCAGCCCCAGGGACTCTAACTATGGCTACACCTTC. It encodes CASSPRDSNYGYTF.

The chain employs TRBV13 and TRBJ2-7; TRBD1 matches at 8 bases. This CDR3 comprises 18 residues. Per germline, CDR1 PRHDT and CDR2 FYEKMQ (reference sequence). Trimming removed 4 bases from V and 2 bases from J; junction bases left unmatched: 16. CDR3 sequence (DNA): TGTGCCAGCAGCTCACTCGGCCGGACAGGGTGGTCGGCCTACGAGCAGTACTTC. Amino acids: CASSSLGRTGWSAYEQYF.